One and the same sample provided the 26 T cell receptor beta chains below, sequenced in a study of blood T cell repertoires in COVID-19. Measured with immunoSEQ multiplex PCR; TCRdb has only the in-frame clones, and not every one. The repertoire includes some 200,000 clones, approximately 90% of them detected once, and about 6.5% sits in the top ten. Material: peripheral blood. These receptors were taken from an elderly woman in a cohort sampled during active or convalescent COVID-19.

The J gene is TRBJ2-2, the V gene TRBV2; TRBD2 matches at 7 bases. Germline loops: CDR1 SNHLY, CDR2 FYNNEI. The V segment lost 6 bases and the J segment 3 bases; nucleotides outside the gene matches: 13. There are 17 residues in the CDR3. CDR3 protein: CASRGTTNYWDTGELFF. The CDR3 coding sequence is TGTGCCAGCAGGGGGACTACCAACTACTGGGACACCGGGGAGCTGTTTTTT. Based on the CDR3 plus reference TRBV2 and TRBJ2-2, the full variable domain is EPEVTQTPSHQVTQMGQEVILRCVPISNHLYFYWYRQILGQKVEFLVSFYNNEISEKSEIFDDQFSVERPDGSNFTLKIRSTKLEDSAMYFCASRGTTNYWDTGELFFGEGSRLTVL.

The chain links TRBV18 to TRBJ1-1, with TRBD1 as a possible D gene (5 bases). The CDR3 spans 13 residues. The V end lost 1 base, the J end lost 5 bases, and 8 bases lay between the germline ends. Germline CDR1 reads KGHSH; CDR2 reads LQKENI. In DNA, the CDR3 is TGTGCCAGCTCACCACGTCCAGGGACTGAAGCTTTCTTT. This gives the protein CASSPRPGTEAFF.

On this clone: Other DNA variants within this sample encode the same CDR3. The chain is built from TRBV18 and TRBJ1-5; D is possibly TRBD1 (5 bases). CDR3 length equals 14 residues. Germline assignment: CDR1 KGHSH and CDR2 LQKENI. V was pared by 3 bases and J by 1 base, with 7 bases between. The CDR3 protein is CASSPQGSNQPQHF. The DNA of the CDR3 is TGTGCCAGCTCACCCCAGGGAAGCAATCAGCCCCAGCATTTT.

The chain carries TRBV29-1 and TRBJ1-4; D is unclear. The CDR3 loop spans 15 amino acids. V gave up 5 bases and J gave up 5 bases, with 18 bases separating them. Germline V CDR1 and CDR2: SQVTM, ANQGSEA. The CDR3 protein is CSVTLLEDSNEKLFF. The CDR3, as DNA: TGCAGCGTTACCCTACTGGAGGACTCGAATGAAAAACTGTTTTTT.

The V call is TRBV30, the J call TRBJ1-6, with a tentative D call TRBD1 (5 bases). V dropped 0 bases and J dropped 8 bases, with 11 bases sitting between them. The germline V gene encodes CDR1 GTSNPN and CDR2 SVGIG (reference sequence). This CDR3 spans 14 amino acids. Here the CDR3 DNA reads TGTGCCTGGAGTGTACAGGCATTTGATTCACCCCTCCACTTT. Translating it yields CAWSVQAFDSPLHF.

This chain links TRBV7-2 with TRBJ2-1; a weak D match, TRBD2 (6 bases). Deletions cut 4 bases from V and 0 bases from J, with 16 bases between. The germline gives CDR1 SGHTA, CDR2 FQGNSA. The CDR3 spans 17 residues. The CDR3 protein is CASSWDSSGLSYNEQFF. CDR3 in DNA: TGTGCCAGCAGCTGGGACTCATCGGGTCTCTCCTACAATGAGCAGTTCTTC.

The chain couples TRBV24-1 to TRBJ2-2, with 11 bases lining up with TRBD2. The CDR3 runs to 16 residues. V gave up 2 bases and J gave up 3 bases; unmatched junction bases: 1. Germline loops: CDR1 KGHDR, CDR2 SFDVKD. The CDR3 protein is CATSDSGLADTGELFF. CDR3 bases: TGTGCCACCAGTGATTCGGGACTAGCGGACACCGGGGAGCTGTTTTTT.

The chain links TRBV6-2 or TRBV6-3 to TRBJ1-5; the match to TRBD1 covers 7 bases. Germline V gives CDR1 MNHEY, CDR2 SVGEGT. The J segment lost 2 bases and the V segment lost 3 bases, leaving 4 bases of the junction unmatched. The CDR3 totals 15 residues. In DNA, the CDR3 is TGTGCCAGCAGTTATTCCGACAGGGGCAATCAGCCCCAGCATTTT. Encoded protein: CASSYSDRGNQPQHF.

The rearrangement joins TRBV7-8 to TRBJ2-1, with D possibly being TRBD2 (6 bases). Trimming took off 5 bases at V and 3 bases at J, with 17 bases between the two ends. The CDR3 totals 16 residues. The germline V gene has CDR1 SGHVS and CDR2 FQNEAQ. The CDR3 DNA follows: TGTGCCAGCAGCCCCGGCCCGGGAGCGAGCTACAATGAGCAGTTCTTC. Translation gives CASSPGPGASYNEQFF.

This sequence joins TRBV29-1 and TRBJ1-2, with D tentatively TRBD1 (6 bases). This CDR3 region has 12 residues. Trimming removed 6 bases from V and 10 bases from J, with 18 bases in between. CDR1 and CDR2 (germline): SQVTM, ANQGSEA. CDR3 sequence (DNA): TGCAGCGTCCACGGCCAGGGGTCTATCTACACCTTC. Its protein is CSVHGQGSIYTF.

This clone has a handful of counts. This chain joins TRBV25-1 and TRBJ2-3; 9 bases line up with TRBD2. The trim removed 8 bases at V and 8 bases at J, leaving 11 bases unmatched. Germline CDR1 is MGHDK and CDR2 is SYGVNS. The CDR3 extends over 14 amino acids. CDR3 nucleotide sequence: TGTGCCAGCGGACCTAGCGGGGCGCAAGTTACGCAGTATTTT. Encoded protein: CASGPSGAQVTQYF.

The rearrangement uses TRBV7-2 and TRBJ1-1; TRBD1 matches at 10 bases. CDR1 and CDR2 (germline): SGHTA, FQGNSA. The CDR3 consists of 15 residues. V trimming: 6 bases; J trimming: 3 bases; junction bases outside the gene matches: 7. As DNA, the CDR3 is TGTGCCAGCAGTGGACAGGGGGAGGTTTACACTGAAGCTTTCTTT. This codes for CASSGQGEVYTEAFF.

Only a few counts were recorded for this clone. This chain joins TRBV13 and TRBJ1-2; the D gene is possibly TRBD1 (5 bases). V gave up 5 bases and J gave up 8 bases, with 15 bases separating them. Germline CDR1 PRHDT, CDR2 FYEKMQ (reference sequence). This CDR3 spans 13 amino acids. The CDR3 sequence: CASSHRIGKGYTF. The CDR3 DNA is TGTGCCAGCAGCCACAGGATTGGAAAAGGCTACACCTTC.

The chain has TRBV6-6 and TRBJ1-1; TRBD1 matches at 9 bases. J lost 2 bases, V lost 8 bases, and 12 bases had no gene match. Germline CDR1 MNHNY, CDR2 SVGAGI (reference sequence). This CDR3 has 16 residues. The CDR3: CASDVRSGQGNTEAFF. The CDR3 DNA reads as TGTGCCAGCGACGTAAGATCGGGACAGGGCAACACTGAAGCTTTCTTT.

This chain joins TRBV18 and TRBJ2-7; TRBD1 is a possible D gene (6 bases). V was pared by 6 bases and J by 5 bases, with 17 bases between. The germline V gene encodes CDR1 KGHSH and CDR2 LQKENI. The CDR3 is made up of 14 amino acids. CDR3 in DNA: TGTGCCAGCTCCCTCAGGGGAGCACTTGACGAGCAGTACGTC. Protein: CASSLRGALDEQYV.

The chain recombines TRBV2 with TRBJ2-7; D possibly corresponds to TRBD2 (5 bases). Per germline, CDR1 SNHLY and CDR2 FYNNEI. Trimming cost V 8 bases and J 6 bases, with 20 bases left between them. This CDR3 spans 14 amino acids. The CDR3 loop is CASASGSGYGEQYV. DNA of the CDR3: TGTGCCAGCGCCTCGGGGTCGGGGTACGGCGAGCAGTACGTC.

The rearrangement uses TRBV4-3 and TRBJ2-6; D is possibly TRBD1 (6 bases). Per the germline V gene, CDR1 is LGHNA and CDR2 is YSLEER. Trimming stripped 3 bases from V and 1 base from J, with 19 bases between. The CDR3 runs 19 residues. CDR3 sequence (DNA): TGCGCCAGCAGCCATGGAGGTAGGGGGAAAATTTCTGGGGCCAACGTCCTGACTTTC. Protein sequence: CASSHGGRGKISGANVLTF.

This clone was observed at least ten times. The chain carries TRBV4-2 and TRBJ2-1; 12 nucleotides line up with TRBD1. The CDR3 is 18 residues long. V was clipped by 0 bases and J by 11 bases; unmatched bases: 14. Germline V gene sequence: CDR1 LGHNA, CDR2 YNFKEQ. As DNA, the CDR3 is TGTGCCAGCAGCCAAGATCGGGGGACAGGGGGCCTCCTATTACAGCAGTTCTTC. It codes for CASSQDRGTGGLLLQQFF.

This clone occurred many times. The J gene is TRBJ2-7, the V gene TRBV12-3 or TRBV12-4; a weak D match, TRBD2 (6 bases). The CDR3 consists of 12 residues. The ends were cut back, 5 bases at V and 6 bases at J, with 11 bases in the middle. The CDR3 bases are TGTGCCAGCAGTCCCGGGGGAGTCGAGCAGTACTTC. Translated: CASSPGGVEQYF.

The J gene is TRBJ1-2, the V gene TRBV10-1; no clear D gene. V shed 2 bases and J shed 0 bases, with 16 bases lying between them. The CDR3 loop spans 17 amino acids. Germline CDR1 WNHNN, CDR2 SYGVQD (reference sequence). The CDR3 region has the DNA TGCGCCAGCAGTGAGGGGCAACAGCACGATGCTAACTATGGCTACACCTTC. Translating gives CASSEGQQHDANYGYTF.

This clone came up a few times. The chain has TRBV28 and TRBJ2-7, with D possibly TRBD2 on 6 matching bases. V was shortened by 6 bases and J by 4 bases, with 19 bases between the two germline ends. This CDR3 has 15 residues. Germline V CDR1 and CDR2: MDHEN, SYDVKM. The CDR3 region is CASRPSSGVGYEQYF. The CDR3 coding sequence is TGTGCCAGCAGGCCCAGCTCGGGGGTCGGATACGAGCAGTACTTC.

This chain joins TRBV7-8 and TRBJ1-5, with D unclear. Trimming removed 6 bases at V and 4 bases at J, with 10 bases between. CDR1 SGHVS and CDR2 FQNEAQ come from the germline V gene. The CDR3 is 13 residues long. The DNA for the CDR3 is TGTGCCAGCAGTCCAACGGGGAATCAGCCCCAGCATTTT. Amino acid sequence: CASSPTGNQPQHF.

This clone is a singleton in its sample. In DNA form, the CDR3 reads TGTGCCAGCAGTTGGGGGACTAGCGGGGTTTTGACCGGGGAGCTGTTTTTT. Its protein is CASSWGTSGVLTGELFF. The rearrangement joins TRBV6-2 or TRBV6-3 to TRBJ2-2; 13 nucleotides line up with TRBD2. Per germline, CDR1 MNHEY and CDR2 SVGEGT. The V segment lost 4 bases and the J segment 5 bases; nucleotides outside the gene matches: 7. The CDR3 is 17 residues long.

This clone came up many times. J is TRBJ2-3 and V is TRBV28; 8 bases agree with TRBD2. The ends lost 7 bases at V and 5 bases at J; junction bases unmatched: 8. Germline assignment: CDR1 MDHEN and CDR2 SYDVKM. The CDR3 length is 14 residues. The CDR3 nucleotides read TGTGCCAGCAACCGGGGGGGCAGTCAAGATACGCAGTATTTT. Translating gives CASNRGGSQDTQYF.

In its sample, this clone was seen a few times. V and J are TRBV27 and TRBJ1-2; D gene uncertain. V was clipped by 6 bases and J by 0 bases, with 11 bases between them. CDR3 length: 14 amino acids. Germline CDR1 MNHEY, CDR2 SMNVEV (reference sequence). DNA for the CDR3: TGTGCCAGCAGGGCAGGCTCCACTAACTATGGCTACACCTTC. Protein product: CASRAGSTNYGYTF.

V and J are TRBV5-6 and TRBJ2-5, with 13 bases matching TRBD2. V gave up 4 bases and J gave up 4 bases; unmatched junction bases: 4. The CDR3 runs 15 residues. Per the germline V gene, CDR1 is SGHDT and CDR2 is YYEEEE. The CDR3 sequence is CASSRTSGGGETQYF. The DNA of the CDR3 is TGTGCCAGCAGCCGGACTAGCGGGGGAGGAGAGACCCAGTACTTC. Drawing the rest from reference TRBV5-6 and TRBJ2-5, the complete variable domain is DAGVTQSPTHLIKTRGQQVTLRCSPKSGHDTVSWYQQALGQGPQFIFQYYEEEERQRGNFPDRFSGHQFPNYSSELNVNALLLGDSALYLCASSRTSGGGETQYFGPGTRLLVL.